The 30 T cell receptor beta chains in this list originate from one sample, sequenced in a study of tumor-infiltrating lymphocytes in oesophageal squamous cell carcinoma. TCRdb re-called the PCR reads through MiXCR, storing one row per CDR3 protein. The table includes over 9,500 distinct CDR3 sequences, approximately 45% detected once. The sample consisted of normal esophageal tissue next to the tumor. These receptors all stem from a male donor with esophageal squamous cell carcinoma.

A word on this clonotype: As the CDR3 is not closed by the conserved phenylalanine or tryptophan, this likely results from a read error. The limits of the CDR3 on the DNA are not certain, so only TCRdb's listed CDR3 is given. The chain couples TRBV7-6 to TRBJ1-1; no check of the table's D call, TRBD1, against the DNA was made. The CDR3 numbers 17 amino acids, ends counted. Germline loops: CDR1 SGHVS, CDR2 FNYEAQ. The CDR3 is CASSSPRGGGRPSTSAP.

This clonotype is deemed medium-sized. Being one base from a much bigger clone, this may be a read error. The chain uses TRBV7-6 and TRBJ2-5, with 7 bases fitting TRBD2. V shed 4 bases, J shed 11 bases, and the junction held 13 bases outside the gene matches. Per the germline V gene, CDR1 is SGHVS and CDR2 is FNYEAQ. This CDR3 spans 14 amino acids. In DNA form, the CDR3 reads TGTGCCAGCAGCTCGCGACTAGCCGGCAATGAGCAGTACTTC. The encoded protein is CASSSRLAGNEQYF.

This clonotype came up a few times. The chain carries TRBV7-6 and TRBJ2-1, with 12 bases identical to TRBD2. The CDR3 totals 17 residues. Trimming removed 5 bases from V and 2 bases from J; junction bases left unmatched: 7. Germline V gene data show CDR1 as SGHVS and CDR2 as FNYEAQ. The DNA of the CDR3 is TGTGCCAGCAGCAAATGGACTAGCGGGACTACCTACAATGAGCAGTTCTTC. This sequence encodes CASSKWTSGTTYNEQFF.

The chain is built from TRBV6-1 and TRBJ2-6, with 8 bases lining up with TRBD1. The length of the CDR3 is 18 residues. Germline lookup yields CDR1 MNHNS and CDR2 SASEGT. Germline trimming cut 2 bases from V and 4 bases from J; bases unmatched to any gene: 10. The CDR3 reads CASSELWQGAYGANVLTF. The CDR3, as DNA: TGTGCCAGCAGTGAATTGTGGCAGGGGGCGTACGGGGCCAACGTCCTGACTTTC.

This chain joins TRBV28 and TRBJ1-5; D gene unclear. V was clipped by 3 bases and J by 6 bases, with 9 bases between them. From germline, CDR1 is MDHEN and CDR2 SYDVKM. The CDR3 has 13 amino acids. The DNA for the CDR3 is TGTGCCAGCAGTTTTGGGGTGGGTCAGCCCCAGCATTTT. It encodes CASSFGVGQPQHF. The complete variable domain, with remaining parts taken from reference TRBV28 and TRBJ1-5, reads DVKVTQSSRYLVKRTGEKVFLECVQDMDHENMFWYRQDPGLGLRLIYFSYDVKMKEKGDIPEGYSVSREKKERFSLILESASTNQTSMYLCASSFGVGQPQHFGDGTRLSIL.

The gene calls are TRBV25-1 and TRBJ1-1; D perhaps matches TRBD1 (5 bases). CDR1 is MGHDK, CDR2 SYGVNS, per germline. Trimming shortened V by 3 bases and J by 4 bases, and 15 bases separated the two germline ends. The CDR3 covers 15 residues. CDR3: CASSDSRQGSTEAFF. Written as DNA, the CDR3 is TGTGCCAGCAGTGATTCCAGGCAGGGAAGCACTGAAGCTTTCTTT.

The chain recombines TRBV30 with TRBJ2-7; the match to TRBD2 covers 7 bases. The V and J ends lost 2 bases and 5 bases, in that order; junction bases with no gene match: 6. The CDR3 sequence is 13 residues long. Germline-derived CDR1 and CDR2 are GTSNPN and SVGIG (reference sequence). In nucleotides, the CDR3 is TGTGCCTGGAGTAGGGGAGGGTACCACGAGCAGTACTTC. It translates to CAWSRGGYHEQYF. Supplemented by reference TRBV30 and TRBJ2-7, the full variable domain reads SQTIHQWPATLVQPVGSPLSLECTVEGTSNPNLYWYRQAAGRGLQLLFYSVGIGQISSEVPQNLSASRPQDRQFILSSKKLLLSDSGFYLCAWSRGGYHEQYFGPGTRLTVT.

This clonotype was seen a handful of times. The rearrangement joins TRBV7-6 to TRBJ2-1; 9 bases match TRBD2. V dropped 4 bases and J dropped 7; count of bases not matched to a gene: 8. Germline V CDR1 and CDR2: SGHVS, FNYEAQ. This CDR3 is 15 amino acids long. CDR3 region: CASSSSGGLWNEQFF. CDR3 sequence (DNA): TGTGCCAGCAGCTCAAGCGGGGGGCTTTGGAATGAGCAGTTCTTC.

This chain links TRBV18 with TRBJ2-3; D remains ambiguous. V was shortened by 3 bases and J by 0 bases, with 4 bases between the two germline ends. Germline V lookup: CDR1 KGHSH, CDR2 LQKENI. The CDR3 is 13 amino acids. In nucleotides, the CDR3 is TGTGCCAGCTCACCCACAAGCACAGATACGCAGTATTTT. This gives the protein CASSPTSTDTQYF. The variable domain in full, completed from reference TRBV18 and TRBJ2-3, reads NAGVMQNPRHLVRRRGQEARLRCSPMKGHSHVYWYRQLPEEGLKFMVYLQKENIIDESGMPKERFSAEFPKEGPSILRIQQVVRGDSAAYFCASSPTSTDTQYFGPGTRLTVL.

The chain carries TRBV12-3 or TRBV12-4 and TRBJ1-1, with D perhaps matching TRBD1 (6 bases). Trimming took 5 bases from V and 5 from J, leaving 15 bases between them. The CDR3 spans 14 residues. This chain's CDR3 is CASSPEGGRTEAFF. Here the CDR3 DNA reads TGTGCCAGCAGTCCAGAAGGGGGGCGGACTGAAGCTTTCTTT.

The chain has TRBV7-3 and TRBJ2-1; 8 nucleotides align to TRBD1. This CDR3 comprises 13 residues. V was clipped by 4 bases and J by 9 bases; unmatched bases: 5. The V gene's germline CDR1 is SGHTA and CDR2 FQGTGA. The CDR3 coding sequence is TGTGCCAGCAGCTCCGGGACAGGTCTTGAGCAGTTCTTC. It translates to CASSSGTGLEQFF.

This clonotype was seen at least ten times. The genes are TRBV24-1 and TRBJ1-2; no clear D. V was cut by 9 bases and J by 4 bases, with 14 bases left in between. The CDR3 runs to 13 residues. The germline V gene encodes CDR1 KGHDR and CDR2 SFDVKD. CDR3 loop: CATLKGYLYGYTF. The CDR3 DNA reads TGTGCCACCCTAAAAGGGTATCTCTATGGCTACACCTTC.

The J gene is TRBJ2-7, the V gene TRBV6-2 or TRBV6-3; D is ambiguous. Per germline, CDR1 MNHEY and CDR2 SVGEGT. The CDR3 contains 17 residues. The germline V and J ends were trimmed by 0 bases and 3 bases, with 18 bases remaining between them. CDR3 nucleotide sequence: TGTGCCAGCAGTTACTCTTTTTATTCGGGTAGTCGCTACGAGCAGTACTTC. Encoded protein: CASSYSFYSGSRYEQYF.

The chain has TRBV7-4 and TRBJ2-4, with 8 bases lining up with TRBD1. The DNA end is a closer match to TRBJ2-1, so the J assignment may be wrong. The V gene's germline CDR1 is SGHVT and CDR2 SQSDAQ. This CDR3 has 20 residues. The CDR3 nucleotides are TGTGCCAGCAGCTTTTTCCTCTTTGTGACCTCGAAGGACAGGGCCTACGAGCAGTTCTTC. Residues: CASSFFLFVTSKDRAYEQFF.

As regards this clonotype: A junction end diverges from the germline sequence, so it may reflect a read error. The CDR3 loop reads CASSSRTSNEQFF. The CDR3, as DNA: TGTGCCAGCAGCTCCCGGACTAGCAATGAGCAGTTCTTC. The chain links TRBV5-3 to TRBJ2-3, with 7 bases that match TRBD2. The J call is doubtful: the DNA matches TRBJ2-1 better. TRBV5-3 is classed as an ORF, of uncertain function. The CDR3 totals 13 residues.

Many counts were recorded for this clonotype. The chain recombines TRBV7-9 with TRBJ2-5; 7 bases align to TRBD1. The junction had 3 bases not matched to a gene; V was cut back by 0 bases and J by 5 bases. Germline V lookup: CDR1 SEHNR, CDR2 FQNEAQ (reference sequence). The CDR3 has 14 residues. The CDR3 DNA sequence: TGTGCCAGCAGCTTAGCCGGGACAGACGAGACCCAGTACTTC. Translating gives CASSLAGTDETQYF.

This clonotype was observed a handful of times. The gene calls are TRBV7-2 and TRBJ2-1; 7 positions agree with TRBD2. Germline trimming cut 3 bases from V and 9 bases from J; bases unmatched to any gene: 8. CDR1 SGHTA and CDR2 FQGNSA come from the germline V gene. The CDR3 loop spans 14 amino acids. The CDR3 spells CASSFPSGPREQFF. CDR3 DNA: TGTGCCAGCAGCTTTCCTAGCGGACCGCGTGAGCAGTTCTTC.

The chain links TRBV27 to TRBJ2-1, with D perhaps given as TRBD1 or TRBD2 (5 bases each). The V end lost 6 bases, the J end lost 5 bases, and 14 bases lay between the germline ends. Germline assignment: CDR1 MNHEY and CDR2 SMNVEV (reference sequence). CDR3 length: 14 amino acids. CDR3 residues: CASSRRGADNEQFF. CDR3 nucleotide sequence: TGTGCCAGCAGCCGTAGGGGAGCTGACAATGAGCAGTTCTTC.

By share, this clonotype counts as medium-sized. The CDR3 DNA is TGTGCCAGCAGTTTGGGGCAGGAGAACACCGGGGAGCTGTTTTTT. Residues: CASSLGQENTGELFF. The V call is TRBV12-3 or TRBV12-4, the J call TRBJ2-2; a weak D match, TRBD1 (5 bases). V dropped 3 bases and J dropped 1 base, with 9 bases sitting between them. The CDR3 contains 15 residues.

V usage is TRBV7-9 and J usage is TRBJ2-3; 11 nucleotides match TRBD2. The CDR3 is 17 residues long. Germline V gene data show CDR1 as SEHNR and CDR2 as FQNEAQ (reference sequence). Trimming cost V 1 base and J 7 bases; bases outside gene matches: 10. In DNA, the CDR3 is TGTGCCAGCAGCTTAGTTTTTAGCGGGGGGGCGGGGAATACGCAGTATTTT. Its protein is CASSLVFSGGAGNTQYF. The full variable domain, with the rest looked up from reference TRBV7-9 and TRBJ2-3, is DTGVSQNPRHKITKRGQNVTFRCDPISEHNRLYWYRQTLGQGPEFLTYFQNEAQLEKSRLLSDRFSAERPKGSFSTLEIQRTEQGDSAMYLCASSLVFSGGAGNTQYFGPGTRLTVL.

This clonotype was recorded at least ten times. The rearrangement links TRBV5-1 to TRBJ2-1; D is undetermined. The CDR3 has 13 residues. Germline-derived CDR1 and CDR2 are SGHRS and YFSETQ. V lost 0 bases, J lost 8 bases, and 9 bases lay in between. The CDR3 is CASSLALVDEQFF. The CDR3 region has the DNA TGCGCCAGCAGCTTGGCCTTAGTGGATGAGCAGTTCTTC. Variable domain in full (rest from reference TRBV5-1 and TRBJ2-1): KAGVTQTPRYLIKTRGQQVTLSCSPISGHRSVSWYQQTPGQGLQFLFEYFSETQRNKGNFPGRFSGRQFSNSRSEMNVSTLELGDSALYLCASSLALVDEQFFGPGTRLTVL.

CDR3 bases: TGTGCCAGCAGTCCGTACAGGGTGGCTAATGAAAAACTGTTTTTT. Its protein is CASSPYRVANEKLFF. This chain joins TRBV27 and TRBJ1-4, with a tentative D call TRBD1 (6 bases). V was cut by 5 bases and J by 3 bases, with 13 bases left in between. Germline V gives CDR1 MNHEY, CDR2 SMNVEV (reference sequence). This CDR3 spans 15 amino acids.

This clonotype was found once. The CDR3 DNA reads TGTGCCAGCACCCCGGGCCGACTTGGTGAGCAGTTCTTC. This codes for CASTPGRLGEQFF. J is TRBJ2-1 and V is TRBV27; no reliable D call. The germline CDR1 and CDR2 sequences are MNHEY and SMNVEV (reference sequence). The CDR3 has 13 amino acids. V shed 7 bases and J shed 9 bases, with 16 bases lying between them.

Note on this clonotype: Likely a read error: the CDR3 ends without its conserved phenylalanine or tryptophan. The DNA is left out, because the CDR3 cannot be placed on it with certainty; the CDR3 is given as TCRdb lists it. CDR3 region: CASRPRTGAYGYTFGS. The chain links TRBV6-1 to TRBJ2-7; the table's TRBD1 call for D was not verified on the DNA. Germline V gives CDR1 MNHNS, CDR2 SASEGT. Inclusive of both ends, the CDR3 amounts to 16 amino acids.

The CDR3 here is CASSRGQQETQYF. The CDR3 region has the DNA TGTGCCAGCAGCAGGGGGCAGCAAGAGACCCAGTACTTC. The chain carries TRBV7-2 and TRBJ2-5, with 7 nucleotides matching TRBD1. Unmatched junction bases numbered 2, after V lost 5 bases and J lost 2 bases. The germline CDR1 and CDR2 sequences are SGHTA and FQGNSA. The CDR3 is made up of 13 amino acids.

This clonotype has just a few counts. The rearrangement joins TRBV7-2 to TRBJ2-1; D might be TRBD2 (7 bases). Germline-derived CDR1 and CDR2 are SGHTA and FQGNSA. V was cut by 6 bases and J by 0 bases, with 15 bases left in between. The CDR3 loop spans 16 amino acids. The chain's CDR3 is CASREGGVVSYNEQFF. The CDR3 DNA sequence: TGTGCCAGCAGGGAGGGGGGGGTTGTCTCCTACAATGAGCAGTTCTTC.

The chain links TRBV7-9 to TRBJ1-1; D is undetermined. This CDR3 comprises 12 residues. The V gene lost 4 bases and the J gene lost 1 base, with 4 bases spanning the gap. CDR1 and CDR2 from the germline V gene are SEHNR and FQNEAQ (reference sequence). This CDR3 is CASSSQNTEAFF. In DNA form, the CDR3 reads TGTGCCAGCAGCTCTCAGAACACTGAAGCTTTCTTT. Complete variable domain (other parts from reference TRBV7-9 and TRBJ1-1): DTGVSQNPRHKITKRGQNVTFRCDPISEHNRLYWYRQTLGQGPEFLTYFQNEAQLEKSRLLSDRFSAERPKGSFSTLEIQRTEQGDSAMYLCASSSQNTEAFFGQGTRLTVV.

CDR3 DNA: TGTGCCAGCAGTTATATGGGGACTAGCGGGGGGGGAGGGGAGACCCAGTACTTC. It is translated as CASSYMGTSGGGGETQYF. The rearrangement joins TRBV6-8 to TRBJ2-1; the match to TRBD2 covers 16 bases. The J call is uncertain, as TRBJ2-5 better fits the DNA end. The germline V gene has CDR1 MNHGY and CDR2 SAAAGT. The CDR3 sequence is 18 residues long.

The CDR3 spells CASSLEDYEQYF. The CDR3, as DNA: TGTGCCAGCAGCCTCGAAGACTACGAGCAGTACTTC. The V call is TRBV7-6, the J call TRBJ2-5; D not certain. Near its end, the DNA agrees better with TRBJ2-7, so the J call may be wrong. CDR1 is SGHVS, CDR2 FNYEAQ, per germline. The CDR3 length is 12 residues.

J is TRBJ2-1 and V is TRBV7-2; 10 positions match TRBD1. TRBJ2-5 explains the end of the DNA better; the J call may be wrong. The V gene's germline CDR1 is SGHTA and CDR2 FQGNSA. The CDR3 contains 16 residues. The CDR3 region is CASSPRQGAYQETQYF. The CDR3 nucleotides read TGTGCCAGCAGCCCTAGACAGGGGGCATACCAAGAGACCCAGTACTTC.